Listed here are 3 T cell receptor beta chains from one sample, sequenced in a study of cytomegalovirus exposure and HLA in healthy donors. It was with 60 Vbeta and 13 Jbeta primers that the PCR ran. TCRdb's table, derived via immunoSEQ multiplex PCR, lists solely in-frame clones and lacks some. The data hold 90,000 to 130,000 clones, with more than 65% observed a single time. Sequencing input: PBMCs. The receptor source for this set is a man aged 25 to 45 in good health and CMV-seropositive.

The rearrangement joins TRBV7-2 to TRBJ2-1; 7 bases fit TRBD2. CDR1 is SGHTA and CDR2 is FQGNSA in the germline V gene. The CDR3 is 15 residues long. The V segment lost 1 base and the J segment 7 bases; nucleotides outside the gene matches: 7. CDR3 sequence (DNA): TGTGCCAGCAGCTTAGTAGGCGGGGGAGCGAATGAGCAGTTCTTC. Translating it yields CASSLVGGGANEQFF. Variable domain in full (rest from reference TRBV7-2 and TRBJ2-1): GAGVSQSPSNKVTEKGKDVELRCDPISGHTALYWYRQSLGQGLEFLIYFQGNSAPDKSGLPSDRFSAERTGGSVSTLTIQRTQQEDSAVYLCASSLVGGGANEQFFGPGTRLTVL.

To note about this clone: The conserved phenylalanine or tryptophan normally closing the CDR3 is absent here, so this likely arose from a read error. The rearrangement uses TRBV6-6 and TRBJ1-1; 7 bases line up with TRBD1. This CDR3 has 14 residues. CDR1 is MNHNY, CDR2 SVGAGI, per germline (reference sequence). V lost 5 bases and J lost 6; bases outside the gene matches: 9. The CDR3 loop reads CASSDRQGLAEAFL. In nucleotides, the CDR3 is TGTGCCAGCAGTGACAGACAGGGTCTCGCTGAAGCTTTCCTT.

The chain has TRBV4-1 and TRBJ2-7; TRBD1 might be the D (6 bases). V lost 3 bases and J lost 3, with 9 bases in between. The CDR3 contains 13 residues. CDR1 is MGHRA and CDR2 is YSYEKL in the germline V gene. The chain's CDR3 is CASSQIQGYEQYF. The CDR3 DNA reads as TGCGCCAGCAGCCAGATACAGGGCTACGAGCAGTACTTC.